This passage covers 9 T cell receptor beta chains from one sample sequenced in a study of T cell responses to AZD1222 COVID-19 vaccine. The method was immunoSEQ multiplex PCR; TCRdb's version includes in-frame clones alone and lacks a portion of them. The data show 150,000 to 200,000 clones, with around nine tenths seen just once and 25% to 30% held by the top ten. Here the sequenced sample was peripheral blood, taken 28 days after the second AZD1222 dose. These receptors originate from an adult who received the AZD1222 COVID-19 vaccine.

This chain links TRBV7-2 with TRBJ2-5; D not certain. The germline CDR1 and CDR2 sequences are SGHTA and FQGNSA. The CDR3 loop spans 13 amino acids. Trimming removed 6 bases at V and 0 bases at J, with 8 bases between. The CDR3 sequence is CASSIGYQETQYF. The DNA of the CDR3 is TGTGCCAGCAGTATAGGGTACCAAGAGACCCAGTACTTC.

The chain's CDR3 is CASLDRGASTYEQYF. CDR3 coding DNA: TGTGCCAGCCTCGATAGGGGGGCGTCCACCTACGAGCAGTACTTC. The V and J genes are TRBV6-5 and TRBJ2-7; tentatively, D is TRBD1 or TRBD2 (6 bases each). CDR3 length equals 15 residues. The germline V gene encodes CDR1 MNHEY and CDR2 SVGAGI. V lost 8 bases and J 2 bases, leaving 19 bases between the germline ends.

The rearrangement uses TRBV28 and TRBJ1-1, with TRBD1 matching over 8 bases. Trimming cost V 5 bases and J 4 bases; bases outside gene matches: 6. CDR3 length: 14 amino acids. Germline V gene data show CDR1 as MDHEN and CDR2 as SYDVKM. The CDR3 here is CASSQTGGSTEAFF. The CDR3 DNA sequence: TGTGCCAGCAGTCAAACAGGGGGGAGCACTGAAGCTTTCTTT.

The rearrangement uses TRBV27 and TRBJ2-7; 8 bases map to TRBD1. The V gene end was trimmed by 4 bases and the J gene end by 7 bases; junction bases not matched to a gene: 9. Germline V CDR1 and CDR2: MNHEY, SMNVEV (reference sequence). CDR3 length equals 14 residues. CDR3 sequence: CASSSGQGMREQYF. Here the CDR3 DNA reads TGTGCCAGCAGTTCCGGACAGGGAATGAGGGAGCAGTACTTC.

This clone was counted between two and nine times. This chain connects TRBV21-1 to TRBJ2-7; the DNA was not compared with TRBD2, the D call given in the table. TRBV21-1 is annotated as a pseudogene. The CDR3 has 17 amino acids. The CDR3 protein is CASSCPQTRTSYYEQYF. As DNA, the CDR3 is TGTGCCAGCAGCTGCCCACAAACAAGGACTTCGTACTACGAGCAGTACTTC.

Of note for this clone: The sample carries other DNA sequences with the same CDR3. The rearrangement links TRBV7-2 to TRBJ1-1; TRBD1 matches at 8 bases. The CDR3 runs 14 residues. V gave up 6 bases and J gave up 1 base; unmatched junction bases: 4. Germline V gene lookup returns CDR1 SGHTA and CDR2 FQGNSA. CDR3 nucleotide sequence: TGTGCCAGCAGTAGACAGGGGTCGAACACTGAAGCTTTCTTT. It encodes CASSRQGSNTEAFF.

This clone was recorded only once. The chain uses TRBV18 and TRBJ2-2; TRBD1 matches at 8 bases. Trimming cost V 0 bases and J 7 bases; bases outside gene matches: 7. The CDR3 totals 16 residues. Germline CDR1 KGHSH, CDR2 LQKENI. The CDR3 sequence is CASSPPGQAFGGELFF. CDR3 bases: TGTGCCAGCTCACCACCGGGACAGGCGTTCGGCGGGGAGCTGTTTTTT. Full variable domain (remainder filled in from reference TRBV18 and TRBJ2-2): NAGVMQNPRHLVRRRGQEARLRCSPMKGHSHVYWYRQLPEEGLKFMVYLQKENIIDESGMPKERFSAEFPKEGPSILRIQQVVRGDSAAYFCASSPPGQAFGGELFFGEGSRLTVL.

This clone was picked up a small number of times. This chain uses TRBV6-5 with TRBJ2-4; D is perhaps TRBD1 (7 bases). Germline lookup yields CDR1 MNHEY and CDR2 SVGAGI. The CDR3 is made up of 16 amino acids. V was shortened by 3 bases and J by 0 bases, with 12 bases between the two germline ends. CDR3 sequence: CASSYSQGGAKNIQYF. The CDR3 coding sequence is TGTGCCAGCAGTTATTCCCAGGGGGGAGCCAAAAACATTCAGTACTTC.

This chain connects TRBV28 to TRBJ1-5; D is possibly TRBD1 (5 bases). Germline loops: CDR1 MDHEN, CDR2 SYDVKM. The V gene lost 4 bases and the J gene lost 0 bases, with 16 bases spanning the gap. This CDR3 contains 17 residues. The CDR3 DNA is TGTGCCAGCAGTTCTCACTTTCGTGGGGGTAGCAATCAGCCCCAGCATTTT. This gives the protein CASSSHFRGGSNQPQHF.